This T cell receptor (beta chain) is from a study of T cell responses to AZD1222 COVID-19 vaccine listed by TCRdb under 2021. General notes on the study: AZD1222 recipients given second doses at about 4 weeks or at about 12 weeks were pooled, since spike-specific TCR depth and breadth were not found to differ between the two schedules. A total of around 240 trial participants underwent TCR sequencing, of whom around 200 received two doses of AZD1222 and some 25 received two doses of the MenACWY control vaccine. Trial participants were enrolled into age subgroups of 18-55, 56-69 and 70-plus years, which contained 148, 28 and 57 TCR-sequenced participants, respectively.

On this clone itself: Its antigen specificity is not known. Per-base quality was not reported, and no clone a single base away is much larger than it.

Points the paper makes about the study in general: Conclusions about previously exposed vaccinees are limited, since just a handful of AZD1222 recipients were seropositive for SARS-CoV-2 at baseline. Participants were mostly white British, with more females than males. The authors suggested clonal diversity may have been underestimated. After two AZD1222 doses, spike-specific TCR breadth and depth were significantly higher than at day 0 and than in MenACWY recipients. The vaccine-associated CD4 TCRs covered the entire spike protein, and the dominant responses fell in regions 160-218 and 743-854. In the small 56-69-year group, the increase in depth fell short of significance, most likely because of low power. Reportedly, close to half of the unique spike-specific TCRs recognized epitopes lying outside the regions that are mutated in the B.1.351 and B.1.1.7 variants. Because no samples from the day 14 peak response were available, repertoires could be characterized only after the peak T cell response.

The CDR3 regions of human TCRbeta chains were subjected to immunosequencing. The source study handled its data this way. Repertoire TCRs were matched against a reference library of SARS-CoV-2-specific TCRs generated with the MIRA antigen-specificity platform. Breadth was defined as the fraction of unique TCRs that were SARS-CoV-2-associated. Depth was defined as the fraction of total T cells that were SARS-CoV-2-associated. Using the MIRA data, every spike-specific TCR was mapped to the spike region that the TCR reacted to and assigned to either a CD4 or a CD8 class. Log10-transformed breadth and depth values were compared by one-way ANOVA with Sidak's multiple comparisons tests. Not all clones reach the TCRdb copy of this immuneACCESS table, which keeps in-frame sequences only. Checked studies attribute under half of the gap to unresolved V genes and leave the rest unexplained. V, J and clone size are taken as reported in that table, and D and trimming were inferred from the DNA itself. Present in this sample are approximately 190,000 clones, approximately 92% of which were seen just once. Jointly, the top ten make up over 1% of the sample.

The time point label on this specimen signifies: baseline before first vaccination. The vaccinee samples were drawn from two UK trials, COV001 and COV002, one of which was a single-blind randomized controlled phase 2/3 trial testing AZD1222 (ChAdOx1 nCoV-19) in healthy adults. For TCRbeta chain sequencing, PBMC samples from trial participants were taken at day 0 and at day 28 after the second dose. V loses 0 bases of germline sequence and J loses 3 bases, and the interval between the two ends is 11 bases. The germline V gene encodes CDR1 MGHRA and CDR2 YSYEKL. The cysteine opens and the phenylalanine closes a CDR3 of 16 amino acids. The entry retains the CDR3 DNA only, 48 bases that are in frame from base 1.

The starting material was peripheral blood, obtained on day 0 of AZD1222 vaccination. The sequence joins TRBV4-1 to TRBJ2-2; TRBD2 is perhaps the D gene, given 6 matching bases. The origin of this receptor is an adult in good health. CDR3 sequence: CASSQDAWGDTGELFF. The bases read TGCGCCAGCAGCCAAGATGCGTGGGGGGACACCGGGGAGCTGTTTTTT.